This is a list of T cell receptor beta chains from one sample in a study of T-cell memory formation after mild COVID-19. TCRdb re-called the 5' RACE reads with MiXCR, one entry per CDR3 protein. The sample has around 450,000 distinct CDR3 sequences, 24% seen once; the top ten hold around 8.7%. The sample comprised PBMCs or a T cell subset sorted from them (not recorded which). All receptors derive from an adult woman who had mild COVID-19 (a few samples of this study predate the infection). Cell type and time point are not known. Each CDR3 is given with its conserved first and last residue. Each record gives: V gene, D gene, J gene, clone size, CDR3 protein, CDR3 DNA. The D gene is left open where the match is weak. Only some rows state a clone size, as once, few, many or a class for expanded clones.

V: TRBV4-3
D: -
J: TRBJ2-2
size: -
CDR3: CASSQDFGGAGELFF
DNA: TGCGCCAGCAGCCAAGATTTCGGGGGAGCCGGGGAGCTGTTTTTT

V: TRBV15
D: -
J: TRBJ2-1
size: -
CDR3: CATSTSYEQFF
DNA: TGTGCCACCAGCACATCATATGAGCAGTTCTTC

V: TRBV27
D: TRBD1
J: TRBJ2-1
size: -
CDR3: CASSLTGQGAYNEQFF
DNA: TGTGCCAGCAGTTTAACCGGACAGGGTGCGTACAATGAGCAGTTCTTC

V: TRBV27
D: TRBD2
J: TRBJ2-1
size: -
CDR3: CASRVGTSGVNEQFF
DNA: TGTGCCAGCAGGGTCGGGACTAGCGGGGTTAATGAGCAGTTCTTC

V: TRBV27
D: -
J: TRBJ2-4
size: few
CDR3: CASSLGWATYKNIQYF
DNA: TGTGCCAGCAGCCTGGGGTGGGCCACCTACAAAAACATTCAGTACTTC

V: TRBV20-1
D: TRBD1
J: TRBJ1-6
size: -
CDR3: CSAFSGTGQNANSPLHF
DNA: TGCAGTGCTTTCTCCGGGACAGGGCAAAACGCAAATTCACCCCTCCACTTT

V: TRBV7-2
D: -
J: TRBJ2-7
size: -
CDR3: CASSLSTPYYEQYF
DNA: TGTGCCAGCAGCTTGAGTACACCCTACTACGAGCAGTACTTC

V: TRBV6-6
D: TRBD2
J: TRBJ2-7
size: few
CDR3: CASSPGLAGEREQYF
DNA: TGTGCCAGCAGCCCCGGACTAGCGGGAGAACGCGAGCAGTACTTC

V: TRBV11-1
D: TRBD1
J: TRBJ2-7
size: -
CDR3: CASSSRTGGEYF
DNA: TGTGCCAGCAGCAGCCGGACAGGAGGAGAGTACTTC

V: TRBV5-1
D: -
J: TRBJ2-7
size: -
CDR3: CASSAGPSASSYEQYF
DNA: TGCGCCAGCAGCGCCGGGCCGTCGGCCTCCTCCTACGAGCAGTACTTC

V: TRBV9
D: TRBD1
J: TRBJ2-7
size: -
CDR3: CASSNGQEQYF
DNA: TGTGCCAGCAGTAACGGACAGGAACAGTACTTC

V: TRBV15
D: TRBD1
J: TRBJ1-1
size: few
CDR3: CATSLINGDRGKTEAFF
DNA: TGTGCCACCAGCCTGATCAATGGGGACAGGGGGAAGACTGAAGCTTTCTTT

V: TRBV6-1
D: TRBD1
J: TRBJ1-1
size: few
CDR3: CASSQGGSINTEAFF
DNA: TGTGCCAGCAGTCAGGGGGGGAGCATTAACACTGAAGCTTTCTTT

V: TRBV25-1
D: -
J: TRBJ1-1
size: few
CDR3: CASSEQGLNTEAFF
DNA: TGTGCCAGCAGTGAGCAGGGATTGAACACTGAAGCTTTCTTT

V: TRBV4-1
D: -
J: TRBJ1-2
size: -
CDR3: CASSQEPGWGDYGYTF
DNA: TGCGCCAGCAGCCAAGAGCCAGGGTGGGGAGACTATGGCTACACCTTC

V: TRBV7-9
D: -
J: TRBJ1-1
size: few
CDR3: CASSSSRDQTALMNTEAFF
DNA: TGTGCCAGCAGCTCGTCCCGCGATCAGACGGCCCTCATGAACACTGAAGCTTTCTTT

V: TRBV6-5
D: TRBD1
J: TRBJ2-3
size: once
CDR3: CASSYMTGRVADTQYF
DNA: TGTGCCAGCAGCTACATGACAGGGCGAGTAGCAGATACGCAGTATTTT

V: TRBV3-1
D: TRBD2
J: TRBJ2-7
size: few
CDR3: CASSQSSGMNEQYF
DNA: TGTGCCAGCAGCCAGTCTAGCGGGATGAACGAGCAGTACTTC

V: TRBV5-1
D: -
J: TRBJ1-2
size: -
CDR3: CASSLLGGTNYGYTF
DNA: TGCGCCAGCAGCTTGCTTGGGGGGACGAATTATGGCTACACCTTC

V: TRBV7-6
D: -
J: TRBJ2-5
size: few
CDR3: CASSLGVPETQYF
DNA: TGTGCCAGCAGCTTAGGAGTCCCAGAGACCCAGTACTTC

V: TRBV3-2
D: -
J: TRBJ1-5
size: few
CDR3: CASSQEEGTGENQPQHF
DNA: TGTGCCAGCAGCCAAGAAGAGGGAACAGGGGAAAATCAGCCCCAGCATTTT

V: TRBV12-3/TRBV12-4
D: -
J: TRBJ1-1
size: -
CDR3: CASSPAVGVSGNTEAFF
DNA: TGTGCCAGCAGTCCAGCGGTGGGGGTCTCGGGGAACACTGAAGCTTTCTTT

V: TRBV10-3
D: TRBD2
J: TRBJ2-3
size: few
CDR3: CATKFTSGGRSDTQYF
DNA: TGTGCCACCAAGTTTACTAGCGGGGGCAGGTCAGATACGCAGTATTTT

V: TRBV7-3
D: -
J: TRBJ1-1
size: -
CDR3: CASSAGHANTEAFF
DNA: TGTGCCAGCAGCGCTGGACACGCCAACACTGAAGCTTTCTTT

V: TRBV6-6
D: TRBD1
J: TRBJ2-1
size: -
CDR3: CASKRQGRNEQFF
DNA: TGTGCCAGCAAAAGACAGGGGCGGAATGAGCAGTTCTTC

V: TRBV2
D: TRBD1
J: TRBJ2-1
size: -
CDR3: CASRTGSSYNEQFF
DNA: TGTGCCAGTAGGACAGGGAGCTCCTACAATGAGCAGTTCTTC

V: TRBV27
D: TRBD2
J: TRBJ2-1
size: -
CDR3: CASSWGLAGVGNEQFF
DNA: TGTGCCAGCAGTTGGGGACTAGCGGGAGTAGGTAATGAGCAGTTCTTC

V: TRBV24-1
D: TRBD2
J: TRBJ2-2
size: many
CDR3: CATSPRTGTSGSTGELFF
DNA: TGTGCCACCAGCCCAAGAACCGGGACTAGCGGGAGCACCGGGGAGCTGTTTTTT

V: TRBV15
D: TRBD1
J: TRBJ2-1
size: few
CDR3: CATSPRQGGNEQFF
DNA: TGTGCCACCAGCCCCCGACAGGGTGGCAATGAGCAGTTCTTC

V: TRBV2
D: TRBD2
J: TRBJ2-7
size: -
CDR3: CASKGSSGGSYEQYF
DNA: TGTGCCAGCAAGGGGAGTAGCGGGGGGTCCTACGAGCAGTACTTC

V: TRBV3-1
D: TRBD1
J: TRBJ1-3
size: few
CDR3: CASSHGDRGNTIYF
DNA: TGTGCCAGCAGCCATGGGGACAGGGGAAACACCATATATTTT

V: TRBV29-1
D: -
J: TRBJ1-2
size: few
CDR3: CSVEGDRVKGYTF
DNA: TGCAGCGTTGAAGGGGATCGGGTAAAAGGCTACACCTTC

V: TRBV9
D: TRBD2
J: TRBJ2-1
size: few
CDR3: CASSVAPAGGRDEQFF
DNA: TGTGCCAGCAGCGTAGCTCCCGCGGGGGGGCGCGATGAGCAGTTCTTC

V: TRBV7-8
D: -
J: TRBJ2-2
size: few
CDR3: CATREQDTGELFF
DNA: TGTGCCACGAGAGAACAGGACACCGGGGAGCTGTTTTTT

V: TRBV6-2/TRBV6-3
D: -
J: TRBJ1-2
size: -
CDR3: CASRSPGQGYGYTF
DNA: TGTGCCAGCAGGTCTCCGGGACAAGGCTATGGCTACACCTTC

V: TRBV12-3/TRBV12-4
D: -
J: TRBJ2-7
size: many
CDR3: CASSFPFYEQYF
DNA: TGTGCCAGCAGTTTCCCGTTTTACGAGCAGTACTTC

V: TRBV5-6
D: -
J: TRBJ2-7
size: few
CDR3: CASSFGTPGDEQYF
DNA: TGTGCCAGCAGCTTCGGGACGCCGGGGGACGAGCAGTACTTC

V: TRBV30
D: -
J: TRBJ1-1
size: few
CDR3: CAWSRSQGTEAFF
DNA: TGTGCCTGGAGTAGGTCCCAGGGGACTGAAGCTTTCTTT

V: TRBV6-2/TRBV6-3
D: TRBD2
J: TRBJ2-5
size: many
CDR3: CASSQSGGKTQYF
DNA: TGTGCCAGCAGTCAAAGCGGGGGGAAGACCCAGTACTTC

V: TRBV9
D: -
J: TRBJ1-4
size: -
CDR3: CASSVHHKGEKLFF
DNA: TGTGCCAGCAGCGTCCATCATAAGGGAGAAAAACTGTTTTTT

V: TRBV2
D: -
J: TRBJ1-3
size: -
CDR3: CASSASWGNTIYF
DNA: TGTGCCAGCAGTGCGTCCTGGGGAAACACCATATATTTT

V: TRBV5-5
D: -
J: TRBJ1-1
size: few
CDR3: CASSPGPALNTEAFF
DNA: TGTGCCAGCAGCCCCGGACCCGCCCTGAACACTGAAGCTTTCTTT